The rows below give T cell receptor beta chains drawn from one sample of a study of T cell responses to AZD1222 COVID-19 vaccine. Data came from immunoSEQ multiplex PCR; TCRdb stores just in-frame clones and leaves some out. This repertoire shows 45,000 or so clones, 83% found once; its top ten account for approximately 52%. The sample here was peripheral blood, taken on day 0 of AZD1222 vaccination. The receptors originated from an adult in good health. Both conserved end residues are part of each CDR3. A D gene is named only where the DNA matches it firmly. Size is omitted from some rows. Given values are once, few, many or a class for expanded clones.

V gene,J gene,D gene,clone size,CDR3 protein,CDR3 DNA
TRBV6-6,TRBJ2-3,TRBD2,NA,CASSYSRLASTDTQYF,TGTGCCAGCAGTTACTCGAGACTAGCTAGCACAGATACGCAGTATTTT
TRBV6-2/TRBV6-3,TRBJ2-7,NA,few,CASSKNPFYEQYF,TGTGCCAGCAGTAAGAACCCATTTTACGAGCAGTACTTC
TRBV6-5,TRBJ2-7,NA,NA,CASTLGGSSYEQYF,TGTGCCAGCACCCTAGGGGGGAGCTCCTACGAGCAGTACTTC
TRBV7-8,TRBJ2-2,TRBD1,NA,CASSLIWDRVTGELFF,TGTGCCAGCAGCTTAATCTGGGACAGGGTCACCGGGGAGCTGTTTTTT
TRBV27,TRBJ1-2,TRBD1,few,CASSPYTGDGYTF,TGTGCCAGCAGCCCATATACAGGGGATGGCTACACCTTC
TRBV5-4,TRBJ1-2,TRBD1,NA,CASSPTDRGLVYGYTF,TGTGCCAGCAGCCCGACGGACAGGGGGCTTGTCTATGGCTACACCTTC
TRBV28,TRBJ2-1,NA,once,CATVTGDEQFF,TGTGCCACGGTAACCGGGGATGAGCAGTTCTTC
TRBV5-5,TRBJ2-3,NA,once,CASSPTRRSDEDTQYF,TGTGCCAGCAGCCCCACCCGGCGCAGCGATGAAGATACGCAGTATTTT
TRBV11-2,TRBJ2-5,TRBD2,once,CASNWGAGSQETQYF,TGTGCCAGCAACTGGGGAGCGGGGTCCCAAGAGACCCAGTACTTC
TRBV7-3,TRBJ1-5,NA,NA,CASSLGSLQPQHF,TGTGCCAGCAGCTTAGGAAGCTTGCAGCCCCAGCATTTT
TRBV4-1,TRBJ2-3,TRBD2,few,CASSQEGTSGRTDTQYF,TGCGCCAGCAGCCAAGAGGGGACTAGCGGACGCACAGATACGCAGTATTTT
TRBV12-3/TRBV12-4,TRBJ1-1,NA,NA,CASSKGPATEAFF,TGTGCCAGCAGCAAGGGACCCGCCACTGAAGCTTTCTTT
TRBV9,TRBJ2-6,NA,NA,CASSVAGAGSGANVLTF,TGTGCCAGCAGCGTAGCAGGGGCTGGCTCTGGGGCCAACGTCCTGACTTTC
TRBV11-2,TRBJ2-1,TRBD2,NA,CASSFQPAGANEQFF,TGTGCCAGCAGCTTCCAGCCAGCGGGAGCTAATGAGCAGTTCTTC
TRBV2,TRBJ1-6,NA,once,CASSEAGRSGSPLHF,TGTGCCAGCAGTGAAGCTGGTAGGTCCGGTTCACCCCTCCACTTT
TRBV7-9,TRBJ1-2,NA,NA,CASSAIRDETWGYTF,TGTGCCAGCAGCGCAATCCGGGACGAAACTTGGGGCTACACCTTC
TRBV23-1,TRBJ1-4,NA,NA,CASSQPGQATIGDEKLFF,TGCGCCAGCAGTCAGCCAGGCCAGGCCACAATTGGGGATGAAAAACTGTTTTTT
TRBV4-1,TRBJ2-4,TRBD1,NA,CASSRGQGASKNIQYF,TGCGCCAGCAGCCGGGGACAGGGGGCCTCCAAAAACATTCAGTACTTC
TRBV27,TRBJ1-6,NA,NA,CASSLRPYNSPLHF,TGTGCCAGCAGTTTAAGGCCCTATAATTCACCCCTCCACTTT
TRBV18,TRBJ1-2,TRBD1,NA,CASSPRDSDYPGYTF,TGTGCCAGCTCACCGCGGGACAGCGATTACCCAGGCTACACCTTC
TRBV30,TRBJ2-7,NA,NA,CAWSLLVPSYEQYF,TGTGCCTGGAGCCTGCTAGTGCCCTCCTACGAGCAGTACTTC
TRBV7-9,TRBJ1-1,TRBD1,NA,CASSPRTGAMNTEAFF,TGTGCCAGCAGCCCCAGGACAGGGGCCATGAACACTGAAGCTTTCTTT
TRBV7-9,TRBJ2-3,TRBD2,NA,CASSSSGGVADTQYF,TGTGCCAGCAGCTCGAGCGGGGGGGTTGCAGATACGCAGTATTTT
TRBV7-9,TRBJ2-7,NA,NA,CASAESYEQYF,TGTGCCAGCGCAGAATCCTACGAGCAGTACTTC
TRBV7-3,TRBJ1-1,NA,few,CASSLLGRPGGAFF,TGTGCCAGCAGCTTATTAGGCAGGCCGGGTGGAGCTTTCTTT
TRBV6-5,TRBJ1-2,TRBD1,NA,CASSREGADGYTF,TGTGCCAGCAGTAGAGAGGGGGCAGATGGCTACACCTTC
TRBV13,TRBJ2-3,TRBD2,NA,CASSPPAGGDTQYF,TGTGCCAGCAGCCCACCCGCGGGGGGGGATACGCAGTATTTT
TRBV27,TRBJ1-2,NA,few,CASSFSPGVGYTF,TGTGCCAGCAGTTTTAGTCCAGGGGTGGGCTACACCTTC
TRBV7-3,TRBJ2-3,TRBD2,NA,CASSQTSGGGDTQYF,TGTGCCAGCAGCCAGACTAGCGGGGGAGGAGATACGCAGTATTTT
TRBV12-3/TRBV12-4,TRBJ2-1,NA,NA,CASSLEDGNEQFF,TGTGCCAGCAGTTTAGAGGATGGCAATGAGCAGTTCTTC
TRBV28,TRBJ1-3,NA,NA,CASSLGNTIYF,TGTGCCAGCAGTTTAGGAAACACCATATATTTT
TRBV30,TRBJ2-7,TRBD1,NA,CAWRTGNEQYF,TGTGCCTGGAGGACAGGGAACGAGCAGTACTTC
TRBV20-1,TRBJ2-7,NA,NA,CSASFQGGEQYF,TGCAGTGCTAGTTTCCAGGGTGGGGAGCAGTACTTC
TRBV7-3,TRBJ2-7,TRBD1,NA,CASSLNRGYEQYF,TGTGCCAGCAGCTTAAACAGGGGATACGAGCAGTACTTC
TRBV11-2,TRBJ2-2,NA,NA,CASSFVTTGELFF,TGTGCCAGCAGCTTCGTTACCACCGGGGAGCTGTTTTTT
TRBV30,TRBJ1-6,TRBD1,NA,CAWRGEGAFENSPLHF,TGTGCCTGGAGGGGGGAGGGGGCGTTCGAGAATTCACCCCTCCACTTT
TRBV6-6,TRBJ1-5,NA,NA,CASTLGPAHQPQHF,TGTGCCAGCACCCTGGGACCGGCGCATCAGCCCCAGCATTTT
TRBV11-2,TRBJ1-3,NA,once,CASSLTLTGNTIYF,TGTGCCAGCAGCCTCACTTTGACTGGAAACACCATATATTTT
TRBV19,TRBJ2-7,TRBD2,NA,CASSIGGDFYEQYF,TGTGCCAGTAGTATCGGGGGGGACTTCTACGAGCAGTACTTC
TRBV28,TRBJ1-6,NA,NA,CASELSSYNSPLHF,TGTGCCAGCGAATTGAGCTCCTATAATTCACCCCTCCACTTT
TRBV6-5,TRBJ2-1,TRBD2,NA,CASAGSGGDNEQFF,TGTGCCAGCGCCGGCTCGGGGGGAGACAATGAGCAGTTCTTC
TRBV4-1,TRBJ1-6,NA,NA,CASSQGVGNSPLHF,TGCGCCAGCAGCCAAGGGGTAGGAAATTCACCCCTCCACTTT
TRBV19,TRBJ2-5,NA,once,CASSQGQGIETQYF,TGTGCCAGTAGTCAGGGCCAGGGGATAGAGACCCAGTACTTC
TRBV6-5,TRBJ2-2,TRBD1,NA,CASSWGQGADGELFF,TGTGCCAGCAGTTGGGGACAGGGGGCTGACGGGGAGCTGTTTTTT
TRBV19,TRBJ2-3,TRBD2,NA,CASSRLAGEGTDTQYF,TGTGCCAGTAGCCGACTAGCGGGAGAAGGCACAGATACGCAGTATTTT
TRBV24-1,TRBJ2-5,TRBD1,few,CATSGDRVTETQYF,TGTGCCACCAGTGGAGACAGGGTCACGGAGACCCAGTACTTC
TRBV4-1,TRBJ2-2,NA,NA,CASSRSGGAQLTGELFF,TGCGCCAGCAGCCGCTCGGGCGGGGCACAGCTCACCGGGGAGCTGTTTTTT
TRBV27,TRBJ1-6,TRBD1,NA,CASTTLIGTGGGSPLHF,TGTGCCAGCACTACTCTAATCGGGACAGGGGGCGGTTCACCCCTCCACTTT
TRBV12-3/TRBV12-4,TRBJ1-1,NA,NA,CASSSLAEAFF,TGTGCCAGCAGTTCGCTAGCTGAAGCTTTCTTT
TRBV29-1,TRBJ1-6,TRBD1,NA,CSVGTGSPNSPLHF,TGCAGCGTTGGGACAGGGAGTCCTAATTCACCCCTCCACTTT
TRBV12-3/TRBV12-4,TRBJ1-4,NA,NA,CASSSRTGKLFF,TGTGCCAGCAGTTCCCGGACGGGCAAACTGTTTTTT
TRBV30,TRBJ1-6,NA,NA,CAWSALALGSPLHF,TGTGCCTGGAGCGCTCTAGCCCTTGGCTCACCCCTCCACTTT